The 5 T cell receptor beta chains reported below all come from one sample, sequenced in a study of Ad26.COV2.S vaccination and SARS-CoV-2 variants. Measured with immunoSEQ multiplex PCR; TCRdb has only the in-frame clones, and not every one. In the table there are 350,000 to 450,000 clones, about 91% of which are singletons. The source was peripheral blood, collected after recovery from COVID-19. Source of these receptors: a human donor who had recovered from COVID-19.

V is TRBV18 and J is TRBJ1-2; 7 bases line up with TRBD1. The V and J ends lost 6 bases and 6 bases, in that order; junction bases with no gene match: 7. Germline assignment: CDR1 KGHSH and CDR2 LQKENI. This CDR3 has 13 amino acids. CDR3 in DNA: TGTGCCAGCTCCCCCGGGACAGCAAATGGCTACACCTTC. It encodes CASSPGTANGYTF.

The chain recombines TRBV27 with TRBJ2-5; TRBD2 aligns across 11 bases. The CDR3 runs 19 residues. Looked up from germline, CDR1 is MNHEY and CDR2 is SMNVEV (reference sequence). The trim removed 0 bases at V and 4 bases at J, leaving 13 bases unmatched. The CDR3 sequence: CASSLSPHRLAGSSETQYF. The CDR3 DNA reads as TGTGCCAGCAGTTTATCTCCGCACCGACTAGCGGGGTCATCAGAGACCCAGTACTTC.

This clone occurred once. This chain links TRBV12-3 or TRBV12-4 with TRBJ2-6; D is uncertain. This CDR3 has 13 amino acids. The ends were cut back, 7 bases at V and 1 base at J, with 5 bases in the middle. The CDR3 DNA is TGTGCCAGCACTGATTCTGGGGCCAACGTCCTGACTTTC. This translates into CASTDSGANVLTF.

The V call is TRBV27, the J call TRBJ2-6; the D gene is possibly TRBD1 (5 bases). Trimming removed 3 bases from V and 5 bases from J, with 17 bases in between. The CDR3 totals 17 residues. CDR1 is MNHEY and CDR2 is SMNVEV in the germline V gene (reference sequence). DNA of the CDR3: TGTGCCAGCAGTTTGGACCTTAGACAGTTTCGGGCCAACGTCCTGACTTTC. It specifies CASSLDLRQFRANVLTF. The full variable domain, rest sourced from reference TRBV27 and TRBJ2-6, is EAQVTQNPRYLITVTGKKLTVTCSQNMNHEYMSWYRQDPGLGLRQIYYSMNVEVTDKGDVPEGYKVSRKEKRNFPLILESPSPNQTSLYFCASSLDLRQFRANVLTFGAGSRLTVL.

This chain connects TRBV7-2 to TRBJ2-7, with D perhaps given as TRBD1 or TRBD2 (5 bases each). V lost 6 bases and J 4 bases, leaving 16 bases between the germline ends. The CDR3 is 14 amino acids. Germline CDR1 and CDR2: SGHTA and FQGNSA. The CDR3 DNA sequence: TGTGCCAGCAGTTCGGGGCGGAGTGGGTACGAGCAGTACTTC. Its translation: CASSSGRSGYEQYF.